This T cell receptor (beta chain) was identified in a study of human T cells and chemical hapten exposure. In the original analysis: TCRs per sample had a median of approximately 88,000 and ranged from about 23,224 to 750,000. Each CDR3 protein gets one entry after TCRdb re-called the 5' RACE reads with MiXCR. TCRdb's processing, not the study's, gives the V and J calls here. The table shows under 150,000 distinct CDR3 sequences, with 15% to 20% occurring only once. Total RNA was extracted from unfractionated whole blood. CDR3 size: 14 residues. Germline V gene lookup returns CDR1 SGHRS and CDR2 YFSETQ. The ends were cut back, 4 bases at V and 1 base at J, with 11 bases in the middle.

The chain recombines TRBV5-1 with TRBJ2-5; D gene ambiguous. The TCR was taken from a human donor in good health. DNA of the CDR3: TGCGCCAGCAGCCCCTTCGGACCCCAAGAGACCCAGTACTTC. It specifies CASSPFGPQETQYF.